This T cell receptor beta chain was sequenced for a study of OX40 agonist ivuxolimab in advanced cancers. Study background: Of the participants, roughly 40% had some prior anti-PD-1, anti-PD-L1 or anti-CTLA-4 therapy, which was allowed. Study conclusions and caveats: Clones of CD4+ and CD8+ blood T cells grew by week 6 at doses of 0.1 to 3.0 mg/kg.

CDR1 is MDHEN and CDR2 is SYDVKM in the germline V gene. The CDR3 is made up of 12 amino acids. V was clipped by 8 bases and J by 6 bases, with 12 bases between them. Assay used: immunoSEQ multiplex PCR; TCRdb lists only in-frame clones, some missing. The sample contains 65,000 to 85,000 clones, around 85% of which appear only once. To note about this clone: As yet, its antigen is unknown.

The TCR was taken from an adult with an advanced solid tumor such as melanoma, head and neck, liver or kidney cancer. The sequences come from CD4+ or CD8+ T cells sorted from blood, collected in a trial of the OX40 agonist ivuxolimab. The chain recombines TRBV28 with TRBJ2-3; no firm D call. CDR3 sequence (DNA): TGTGCCAGCGTGAACTCTGTGGATACGCAGTATTTT. Translating gives CASVNSVDTQYF.